Below, one TCR beta chain is given with its context. The target antigen is unknown. TCRbeta library preparation incorporated unique molecular identifiers. From the PCR reads, TCRdb called clonotypes with MiXCR, one entry per CDR3 protein. The table includes some 840,000 distinct CDR3 sequences, approximately 15% detected once. The record originates from a study of T-cell reconstitution after alpha-beta-depleted transplantation in children. This CDR3 region has 18 residues. The ends lost 4 bases at V and 5 bases at J; junction bases unmatched: 12. Germline V gene lookup returns CDR1 KGHSH and CDR2 LQKENI. General observations from the study: Most T-cell counts and diversity one year after the transplant came from T cells that were newly produced. Several hundred rapidly expanded clones from non-depleted graft cells reportedly supplied alpha-beta T cells about two months post-transplant. Some patients owed their high day-60 TCRbeta diversity to surviving recipient T cells and thymic progenitors.

Sequenced here: PBMCs, mostly from graft donor cells, sampled 360 days after TCRalphabeta/CD19-depleted stem cell transplant. The receptor's source is a male patient between 5 and 17 years old who had a stem cell transplant for acute lymphoblastic leukemia, so the T cells may come from the graft donor. This chain connects TRBV18 to TRBJ2-1; 12 bases match TRBD2. CDR3 region: CASSLPRLAGARNNEQFF. The CDR3 DNA follows: TGTGCCAGCTCACTTCCGAGACTAGCGGGAGCACGCAACAATGAGCAGTTCTTC.